Listed below are T cell receptor beta chains from one sample, sequenced in a study of Graves' ophthalmopathy and Graves' hyperthyroidism. TCRdb used MiXCR to reprocess the multiplex PCR reads, holding one entry per CDR3 protein. The sample carries about 1.1 million distinct CDR3 sequences, about two fifths recorded once. Sequenced input: peripheral blood or thyroid tissue (not recorded which). These receptors were collected from an adult man with Graves' hyperthyroidism. Both conserved end residues are part of each CDR3. The order of the fields is V gene, J gene, CDR3 length, clone size, D gene, CDR3 DNA, CDR3 protein. The D gene is left open where the match is weak. Clone size is shown for a subset of rows, as once, few, many or a class of expanded clone.

V gene: TRBV11-2; J gene: TRBJ2-2; CDR3 length: 17; clone size: NA; D gene: TRBD2; CDR3 DNA: TGTGCCAGCAGCTTCCGTATACTAGCGGGGGGTACCGGGGAGCTGTTTTTT; CDR3 protein: CASSFRILAGGTGELFF
V gene: TRBV10-3; J gene: TRBJ1-5; CDR3 length: 13; clone size: many; D gene: NA; CDR3 DNA: TGTGCCATCAGGCAAACTAGCAATCAGCCCCAGCATTTT; CDR3 protein: CAIRQTSNQPQHF
V gene: TRBV9; J gene: TRBJ1-1; CDR3 length: 15; clone size: NA; D gene: TRBD1; CDR3 DNA: TGTGCCAGCAGCGGAGCCGGGACAGGGGGTAATGAAGCTTTCTTT; CDR3 protein: CASSGAGTGGNEAFF
V gene: TRBV7-2; J gene: TRBJ1-2; CDR3 length: 17; clone size: NA; D gene: NA; CDR3 DNA: TGTGCCAGCAGCTTGGGGGGACCGGGACAAGGGGCCTATGGCTACACCTTC; CDR3 protein: CASSLGGPGQGAYGYTF
V gene: TRBV6-1; J gene: TRBJ1-5; CDR3 length: 15; clone size: NA; D gene: NA; CDR3 DNA: TGTGCCAGCCGAGATAGTATGAGGGTGAATCAGCCCCAGCATTTT; CDR3 protein: CASRDSMRVNQPQHF
V gene: TRBV29-1; J gene: TRBJ2-7; CDR3 length: 13; clone size: NA; D gene: NA; CDR3 DNA: TGCAGCGTTGCGGTGGGACACTCCTACGAGCAGTACTTC; CDR3 protein: CSVAVGHSYEQYF
V gene: TRBV5-5; J gene: TRBJ1-2; CDR3 length: 16; clone size: NA; D gene: NA; CDR3 DNA: TGTGCCAGCAGCTTTTGGGGGAACCCCGTCGAGTTGGGCTACACCTTC; CDR3 protein: CASSFWGNPVELGYTF
V gene: TRBV29-1; J gene: TRBJ2-2; CDR3 length: 13; clone size: NA; D gene: NA; CDR3 DNA: TGCAGCGCCGCAATTGGGGCAACCGGGGAGCTGTTTTTT; CDR3 protein: CSAAIGATGELFF
V gene: TRBV7-2; J gene: TRBJ2-7; CDR3 length: 13; clone size: few; D gene: NA; CDR3 DNA: TGTGCCAGCAGCTCGCCCGGGCAAGGGGAGCAGTACTTC; CDR3 protein: CASSSPGQGEQYF
V gene: TRBV6-5; J gene: TRBJ2-7; CDR3 length: 15; clone size: many; D gene: NA; CDR3 DNA: TGTGCCAGCAGTTACTCGAGTGACAGCGGATACGAGCAGTACTTC; CDR3 protein: CASSYSSDSGYEQYF
V gene: TRBV10-2; J gene: TRBJ1-6; CDR3 length: 14; clone size: many; D gene: NA; CDR3 DNA: TGCGCCAGCAGTGACCGGGGCGGTCCTTCACCCCTCCACTTT; CDR3 protein: CASSDRGGPSPLHF
V gene: TRBV12-3/TRBV12-4; J gene: TRBJ1-5; CDR3 length: 14; clone size: NA; D gene: NA; CDR3 DNA: TGTGCCAGCAGACAGGGTAAGAGTTATCAGCCCCAGCATTTT; CDR3 protein: CASRQGKSYQPQHF
V gene: TRBV29-1; J gene: TRBJ1-1; CDR3 length: 15; clone size: few; D gene: NA; CDR3 DNA: TGCAGCGTGACTAAGCAGGGTTATCGGAACACTGAAGCTTTCTTT; CDR3 protein: CSVTKQGYRNTEAFF
V gene: TRBV10-2; J gene: TRBJ1-1; CDR3 length: 14; clone size: many; D gene: NA; CDR3 DNA: TGCGCCAGCAGTGTGATTGAGGGGCTTGGGGAAGCTTTCTTT; CDR3 protein: CASSVIEGLGEAFF
V gene: TRBV10-1; J gene: TRBJ2-5; CDR3 length: 15; clone size: few; D gene: TRBD2; CDR3 DNA: TGCGCCAGCATAGTGTCTAGCGGACTAGGAGGGACCCAGTACTTC; CDR3 protein: CASIVSSGLGGTQYF
V gene: TRBV9; J gene: TRBJ2-7; CDR3 length: 14; clone size: NA; D gene: NA; CDR3 DNA: TGTGCCAGCAGCGTAGAGGGCGGACCCGACGAGCAGTACTTC; CDR3 protein: CASSVEGGPDEQYF
V gene: TRBV5-5; J gene: TRBJ2-5; CDR3 length: 13; clone size: NA; D gene: NA; CDR3 DNA: TGTGCCAGCAGCTGGGTTAGTCGTGAGACCCAGTACTTC; CDR3 protein: CASSWVSRETQYF
V gene: TRBV25-1; J gene: TRBJ2-2; CDR3 length: 15; clone size: NA; D gene: NA; CDR3 DNA: TGTGCCAGCAGTGCGACGGGATTGAACACCGGGGAGCTGTTTTTT; CDR3 protein: CASSATGLNTGELFF
V gene: TRBV24-1; J gene: TRBJ2-5; CDR3 length: 16; clone size: NA; D gene: NA; CDR3 DNA: TGTGCCACCAGTGATTTGCTCACACAGGGAACAGAGACCCAGTACTTC; CDR3 protein: CATSDLLTQGTETQYF
V gene: TRBV27; J gene: TRBJ1-5; CDR3 length: 16; clone size: NA; D gene: NA; CDR3 DNA: TGTGCCAGCAGCCCCACGGCGAATCCTAGCAATCAGCCCCAGCATTTT; CDR3 protein: CASSPTANPSNQPQHF
V gene: TRBV6-5; J gene: TRBJ1-2; CDR3 length: 12; clone size: many; D gene: NA; CDR3 DNA: TGTGCCAGCAGTTACCTCAGCTATGGCTACACCTTC; CDR3 protein: CASSYLSYGYTF
V gene: TRBV2; J gene: TRBJ2-2; CDR3 length: 13; clone size: NA; D gene: NA; CDR3 DNA: TGTGCCAGCACGGTCGGCGTAACCGGGGAGCTGTTTTTT; CDR3 protein: CASTVGVTGELFF
V gene: TRBV9; J gene: TRBJ1-2; CDR3 length: 17; clone size: few; D gene: NA; CDR3 DNA: TGTGCCAGCAGCGTAGATAGGACCGACGCCGGCCCCTATGGCTACACCTTC; CDR3 protein: CASSVDRTDAGPYGYTF
V gene: TRBV5-1; J gene: TRBJ2-7; CDR3 length: 15; clone size: NA; D gene: TRBD2; CDR3 DNA: TGCGCCAGCAGCCCCCGACTAGCGGCCTCCTACGAGCAGTACTTC; CDR3 protein: CASSPRLAASYEQYF
V gene: TRBV4-2; J gene: TRBJ2-2; CDR3 length: 16; clone size: NA; D gene: TRBD1; CDR3 DNA: TGTGCCAGCAGCCGGATCAGGGGGCGGAGGACCGGGGAGCTGTTTTTT; CDR3 protein: CASSRIRGRRTGELFF
V gene: TRBV19; J gene: TRBJ2-7; CDR3 length: 13; clone size: NA; D gene: NA; CDR3 DNA: TGTGCCAGTAGTCCCGCTGGGCGGGTCGAGCAGTACTTC; CDR3 protein: CASSPAGRVEQYF
V gene: TRBV29-1; J gene: TRBJ1-2; CDR3 length: 12; clone size: once; D gene: NA; CDR3 DNA: TGCAGCGGAGACGGGGCGTGGGTTGGCTACACCTTC; CDR3 protein: CSGDGAWVGYTF
V gene: TRBV29-1; J gene: TRBJ2-4; CDR3 length: 11; clone size: NA; D gene: NA; CDR3 DNA: TGCAGCGTTGTAAGAGGGCACATTCAGTACTTC; CDR3 protein: CSVVRGHIQYF
V gene: TRBV20-1; J gene: TRBJ1-6; CDR3 length: 14; clone size: NA; D gene: NA; CDR3 DNA: TGCAGTGCTAGTGACAGCTCCTATAATTCACCCCTCCACTTT; CDR3 protein: CSASDSSYNSPLHF
V gene: TRBV7-7; J gene: TRBJ2-2; CDR3 length: 15; clone size: many; D gene: NA; CDR3 DNA: TGTGCCAGCAGCTACGAACAGGCTAACACCGGGGAGCTGTTTTTT; CDR3 protein: CASSYEQANTGELFF
V gene: TRBV7-8; J gene: TRBJ2-7; CDR3 length: 14; clone size: NA; D gene: TRBD2; CDR3 DNA: TGTGCCAGCAGCTTCTCAGCGGGAGGCTGCGAGCAGTACTTC; CDR3 protein: CASSFSAGGCEQYF
V gene: TRBV2; J gene: TRBJ2-2; CDR3 length: 13; clone size: many; D gene: NA; CDR3 DNA: TGTGCCAGCCGTTTCTCAGGGGCCGGGGAGCTGTTTTTT; CDR3 protein: CASRFSGAGELFF
V gene: TRBV12-3/TRBV12-4; J gene: TRBJ1-2; CDR3 length: 15; clone size: NA; D gene: NA; CDR3 DNA: TGTGCCAGCAGCCCAGAAGTGAATTCTAACTATGGCTACACCTTC; CDR3 protein: CASSPEVNSNYGYTF
V gene: TRBV7-8; J gene: TRBJ2-3; CDR3 length: 16; clone size: NA; D gene: NA; CDR3 DNA: TGTGCCAGCAGCGAAGGAGGGGCAGGGACCACAGATACGCAGTATTTT; CDR3 protein: CASSEGGAGTTDTQYF
V gene: TRBV20-1; J gene: TRBJ1-2; CDR3 length: 12; clone size: NA; D gene: TRBD1; CDR3 DNA: TGCAGTGCTGACAGGGGTTCGGAAGGCTACACCTTC; CDR3 protein: CSADRGSEGYTF
V gene: TRBV10-3; J gene: TRBJ1-1; CDR3 length: 14; clone size: many; D gene: NA; CDR3 DNA: TGTGCCATCAGTGAGCCCGATGGGGGCACTGAAGCTTTCTTT; CDR3 protein: CAISEPDGGTEAFF
V gene: TRBV7-9; J gene: TRBJ1-5; CDR3 length: 17; clone size: NA; D gene: NA; CDR3 DNA: TGTGCCAGCCGCACCGCGGGGGGGCTTATTAGCAATCAGCCCCAGCATTTT; CDR3 protein: CASRTAGGLISNQPQHF
V gene: TRBV9; J gene: TRBJ2-7; CDR3 length: 15; clone size: many; D gene: NA; CDR3 DNA: TGTGCCAGCAGCGTAGCCGTGGGGGGCCGGGTTGAGCAGTACTTC; CDR3 protein: CASSVAVGGRVEQYF
V gene: TRBV2; J gene: TRBJ1-5; CDR3 length: 15; clone size: NA; D gene: NA; CDR3 DNA: TGTGCCAGCAGTGAACGGGGTTGGAGCAATCAGCCCCAGCATTTT; CDR3 protein: CASSERGWSNQPQHF
V gene: TRBV15; J gene: TRBJ1-5; CDR3 length: 16; clone size: few; D gene: NA; CDR3 DNA: TGTGCCACCAGCAGAGACGGTAGGGCGTACAATCAGCCCCAGCATTTT; CDR3 protein: CATSRDGRAYNQPQHF
V gene: TRBV7-2; J gene: TRBJ1-1; CDR3 length: 12; clone size: NA; D gene: NA; CDR3 DNA: TGTGCCAGCAGCTTAGAGACGGGAAAAGCTTTCTTT; CDR3 protein: CASSLETGKAFF
V gene: TRBV9; J gene: TRBJ2-7; CDR3 length: 13; clone size: once; D gene: TRBD1; CDR3 DNA: TGTGCCAGCATCTCCGGGACAGGGGCCGAGCAGTACTTC; CDR3 protein: CASISGTGAEQYF
V gene: TRBV28; J gene: TRBJ2-7; CDR3 length: 14; clone size: NA; D gene: TRBD2; CDR3 DNA: TGTGCCAGCAGCCCCGGTTCGGGGGGAGGTGAGCAGTACTTC; CDR3 protein: CASSPGSGGGEQYF
V gene: TRBV19; J gene: TRBJ1-2; CDR3 length: 12; clone size: NA; D gene: NA; CDR3 DNA: TGTGCCACGGAGGGACGGAACTATGGCTACACCTTC; CDR3 protein: CATEGRNYGYTF
V gene: TRBV2; J gene: TRBJ2-5; CDR3 length: 14; clone size: many; D gene: TRBD1; CDR3 DNA: TGTGCCAGCAGGGAGACAGGGCCCGTAGAGACCCAGTACTTC; CDR3 protein: CASRETGPVETQYF
V gene: TRBV29-1; J gene: TRBJ2-5; CDR3 length: 14; clone size: NA; D gene: TRBD1; CDR3 DNA: TGCAGCGTTGAAGAGGGGACAGGGCGAGAGACCCAGTACTTC; CDR3 protein: CSVEEGTGRETQYF
V gene: TRBV10-3; J gene: TRBJ2-6; CDR3 length: 17; clone size: NA; D gene: NA; CDR3 DNA: TGTGCCAGCAAACTAAAATCCAGGGCCGCTGGGGCCAACGTCCTGACTTTC; CDR3 protein: CASKLKSRAAGANVLTF
V gene: TRBV5-1; J gene: TRBJ2-3; CDR3 length: 15; clone size: NA; D gene: TRBD2; CDR3 DNA: TGCGCCAGCAGAAGGGGACTAGCGAGCACAGATACGCAGTATTTT; CDR3 protein: CASRRGLASTDTQYF
V gene: TRBV5-5; J gene: TRBJ2-5; CDR3 length: 14; clone size: NA; D gene: TRBD1; CDR3 DNA: TGTGCCAGCAGCCGGACAGTGACGGGACAGCCCCAGTACTTC; CDR3 protein: CASSRTVTGQPQYF
V gene: TRBV10-3; J gene: TRBJ1-3; CDR3 length: 15; clone size: many; D gene: NA; CDR3 DNA: TGTGCCATCAGTGATGCGGGACTCTCTGGAAACACCATATATTTT; CDR3 protein: CAISDAGLSGNTIYF
V gene: TRBV6-5; J gene: TRBJ2-5; CDR3 length: 15; clone size: NA; D gene: NA; CDR3 DNA: TGTGCCAGCAGTTACTATCGTGGGAGATCGGAGACCCAGTACTTC; CDR3 protein: CASSYYRGRSETQYF
V gene: TRBV3-1; J gene: TRBJ1-6; CDR3 length: 16; clone size: many; D gene: TRBD1; CDR3 DNA: TGTGCCAGCAGCCGGGGCCTGGACAGGGAAGGTTCACCCCTCCACTTT; CDR3 protein: CASSRGLDREGSPLHF
V gene: TRBV7-2; J gene: TRBJ1-2; CDR3 length: 16; clone size: NA; D gene: TRBD1; CDR3 DNA: TGTGCCAGCAGCTACCCGGACAGGGGATCGTTAGGTGGCTACACCTTC; CDR3 protein: CASSYPDRGSLGGYTF
V gene: TRBV24-1; J gene: TRBJ1-1; CDR3 length: 12; clone size: NA; D gene: NA; CDR3 DNA: TGTGCCACCGAGGACGGGGATGGTGAAGCTTTCTTT; CDR3 protein: CATEDGDGEAFF
V gene: TRBV6-5; J gene: TRBJ1-1; CDR3 length: 14; clone size: many; D gene: TRBD1; CDR3 DNA: TGTGCCAGCAGGGAACAGGGGGCAAATACTGAAGCTTTCTTT; CDR3 protein: CASREQGANTEAFF
V gene: TRBV7-2; J gene: TRBJ2-5; CDR3 length: 15; clone size: many; D gene: NA; CDR3 DNA: TGTGCCAGCAGCCACCGAGCCCATAGGGGGACGGCCCAGTACTTC; CDR3 protein: CASSHRAHRGTAQYF
V gene: TRBV7-8; J gene: TRBJ1-1; CDR3 length: 15; clone size: many; D gene: TRBD1; CDR3 DNA: TGTGCCAGCAGCACAGACCGGGACAGGGTCACTGAAGCTTTCTTT; CDR3 protein: CASSTDRDRVTEAFF
V gene: TRBV28; J gene: TRBJ1-1; CDR3 length: 12; clone size: NA; D gene: NA; CDR3 DNA: TGTGCCAGCACCCCAGGGCTGGCTGAAGCTTTCTTT; CDR3 protein: CASTPGLAEAFF